These 9 T cell receptor beta chains were sequenced from one sample in a study of T cell changes during pregnancy in multiple sclerosis. Using immunoSEQ multiplex PCR, the repertoire was profiled, and TCRdb retains in-frame clones only, with some absent. The profile shows some 110,000 clones, 90% to 95% of them singletons. This sample comprised peripheral blood, obtained in the third trimester of pregnancy. The receptor set was obtained from a female donor with multiple sclerosis, enrolled in a pregnancy study.

This rearrangement joins TRBV29-1 to TRBJ1-2, with a possible D match to TRBD1 (5 bases). CDR3 length: 15 amino acids. V was clipped by 0 bases and J by 0 bases, with 11 bases between them. Germline CDR1 SQVTM, CDR2 ANQGSEA. This CDR3 reads CSVEDRAGTNYGYTF. The CDR3 DNA follows: TGCAGCGTTGAAGACAGGGCAGGGACTAACTATGGCTACACCTTC.

This sequence joins TRBV9 and TRBJ2-7, with a weak D call TRBD1 (5 bases). V was trimmed by 0 bases and J by 4 bases, leaving 11 bases between them. This CDR3 has 14 residues. The germline V gene has CDR1 SGDLS and CDR2 YYNGEE. The CDR3 loop reads CASSVGSGLYEQYF. CDR3 DNA: TGTGCCAGCAGCGTAGGTTCAGGGTTGTACGAGCAGTACTTC.

The V call is TRBV27, the J call TRBJ1-2; D remains ambiguous. Germline V gives CDR1 MNHEY, CDR2 SMNVEV (reference sequence). The CDR3 covers 13 residues. Trimming left V 6 bases short and J 4 bases short, with 12 bases between. CDR3 in DNA: TGTGCCAGCAGAGCGAGTCACCTCTATGGCTACACCTTC. This codes for CASRASHLYGYTF.

This chain connects TRBV5-6 to TRBJ2-7; TRBD2 agrees at 9 bases. Per the germline V gene, CDR1 is SGHDT and CDR2 is YYEEEE. V lost 1 base and J lost 6; bases outside the gene matches: 5. CDR3 length equals 14 residues. DNA for the CDR3: TGTGCCAGCAGCTTGTTGGCTAGCGGGATCGAGCAGTACTTC. Translated, it gives CASSLLASGIEQYF.

This chain connects TRBV11-3 to TRBJ2-2; 10 positions agree with TRBD1. Germline CDR1 is SGHNT and CDR2 is YENEEA. This CDR3 is built from 15 residues. V shed 6 bases and J 4 bases; nucleotides not matched to a gene: 5. The CDR3 nucleotides are TGTGCCAGCAGACCGGGACAGGGGTCCACCGGGGAGCTGTTTTTT. The encoded protein is CASRPGQGSTGELFF. The whole variable domain, filled in from reference TRBV11-3 and TRBJ2-2, reads EAGVVQSPRYKIIEKKQPVAFWCNPISGHNTLYWYLQNLGQGPELLIRYENEEAVDDSQLPKDRFSAERLKGVDSTLKIQPAELGDSAVYLCASRPGQGSTGELFFGEGSRLTVL.

This sequence joins TRBV5-5 and TRBJ2-5; 10 bases agree with TRBD1. The V and J ends lost 4 bases and 4 bases, in that order; junction bases with no gene match: 13. The CDR3 totals 17 residues. Germline-derived CDR1 and CDR2 are SGHKS and YYEKEE (reference sequence). The CDR3 nucleotides read TGTGCCAGCAGCGCGGGGACAGGGGAATTGGTCCTAGAGACCCAGTACTTC. It specifies CASSAGTGELVLETQYF.

V usage is TRBV18 and J usage is TRBJ2-5; TRBD1 agrees at 9 bases. Trimming at V came to 0 bases and at J to 5 bases, leaving 4 bases not matched to a gene. The CDR3 totals 15 residues. Per the germline V gene, CDR1 is KGHSH and CDR2 is LQKENI. The CDR3 here is CASSPPNRGRETQYF. The CDR3, as DNA: TGTGCCAGCTCACCACCGAACAGGGGGCGTGAGACCCAGTACTTC. Filled out from reference TRBV18 and TRBJ2-5, the complete variable domain reads NAGVMQNPRHLVRRRGQEARLRCSPMKGHSHVYWYRQLPEEGLKFMVYLQKENIIDESGMPKERFSAEFPKEGPSILRIQQVVRGDSAAYFCASSPPNRGRETQYFGPGTRLLVL.

V usage is TRBV5-1 and J usage is TRBJ2-1, with 9 bases that match TRBD2. There are 16 residues in the CDR3. The germline gives CDR1 SGHRS, CDR2 YFSETQ. V lost 0 bases, J lost 7 bases, and 8 bases stayed unmatched. CDR3 region: CASSLDAGGPQNEQFF. The CDR3 nucleotides are TGCGCCAGCAGCTTGGATGCGGGAGGGCCGCAGAATGAGCAGTTCTTC.

This chain uses TRBV6-5 with TRBJ1-1, with D hard to call. CDR3 length equals 14 residues. CDR1 and CDR2 (germline): MNHEY, SVGAGI. The V end was cut by 4 bases, the J end by 4 bases, with 13 bases between. The CDR3 DNA reads TGTGCCAGCAGTTTAGTCGGACGGGGCACTGAAGCTTTCTTT. Translated: CASSLVGRGTEAFF.